This is a list of T cell receptor beta chains from one sample in a study of OX40 agonist ivuxolimab in advanced cancers. The data were produced by immunoSEQ multiplex PCR, yet TCRdb's version contains in-frame clones alone and is incomplete. The sample lists roughly 70,000 clones; around 84% were seen once. The starting material was CD4+ or CD8+ T cells sorted from blood, obtained in a trial of the OX40 agonist ivuxolimab. These receptors were obtained from an adult with an advanced solid tumor such as melanoma, head and neck, liver or kidney cancer. The CDR3 runs from the conserved cysteine through the conserved F or W. D genes are given only for firm matches. Not every row has a clone size; where given, it reads once, few, many or a size class.

D gene,clone size,J gene,V gene,CDR3 DNA,CDR3 protein
.,.,TRBJ2-7,TRBV4-3,TGCGCCAGCAGCCAAGATTGGTGGTCGGGGGAGCAGTACTTC,CASSQDWWSGEQYF
TRBD1,.,TRBJ1-1,TRBV7-9,TGTGCCAGCAGCTTAGGGCAGGGGGCAGATGATGAAGCTTTCTTT,CASSLGQGADDEAFF
TRBD2,.,TRBJ2-2,TRBV19,TGTGCCAGTAGACGGACTAGCGGGAGCGGGGCCGGTACCGGGGAGCTGTTTTTT,CASRRTSGSGAGTGELFF
TRBD1,once,TRBJ1-4,TRBV7-9,TGTGCCAGCAGCTTAGGACAGGGAGAGACTAATGAAAAACTGTTTTTT,CASSLGQGETNEKLFF
TRBD2,.,TRBJ2-1,TRBV14,TGTGCCAGCAGCAACGGACTAGCGGGAGTCTACAATGAGCAGTTCTTC,CASSNGLAGVYNEQFF
TRBD2,.,TRBJ2-1,TRBV5-1,TGCGCCAGCAGCTTTCGGACTAGCGGGAGCTTATTTAGAAATGAGCAGTTCTTC,CASSFRTSGSLFRNEQFF
TRBD1,.,TRBJ1-5,TRBV19,TGTGCCAGTAGTATAGGAGGAGGGGGCGCGAATCAGCCCCAGCATTTT,CASSIGGGGANQPQHF
.,.,TRBJ2-2,TRBV6-1,TGTGCCAGCAGTGAAGCGCTTCGGGGGACCGGGGAGCTGTTTTTT,CASSEALRGTGELFF
TRBD2,.,TRBJ2-7,TRBV10-1,TGCGCCAGCAGTTCGTCACCTACGACTAGCGGGGCCTACGAGCAGTACTTC,CASSSSPTTSGAYEQYF
.,.,TRBJ1-5,TRBV21-1,TGTGCCAGCAGCAAACCGGACAGGCCGAATCAGCCCCAGCATTTT,CASSKPDRPNQPQHF
.,.,TRBJ2-5,TRBV9,TGTGCCAGCAGCGTAGCGTCCAGGGGAGAGACCCAGTACTTC,CASSVASRGETQYF
.,.,TRBJ2-2,TRBV7-3,TGTGCCAGCAGTAAACGGGACCCGGCGAACACCGGGGAGCTGTTTTTT,CASSKRDPANTGELFF
.,.,TRBJ1-2,TRBV2,TGTGCCAGCAGTGAAGCGCTTTGGATTAACTATGGCTACACCTTC,CASSEALWINYGYTF
TRBD2,.,TRBJ2-5,TRBV7-2,TGTGCCAGCAGCCCGGGACTAGCGGGGGCCGGGGAGACCCAGTACTTC,CASSPGLAGAGETQYF
.,.,TRBJ1-5,TRBV10-3,TGTGCCAGCACCTGGACGGATTATCAGCCCCAGCATTTT,CASTWTDYQPQHF
TRBD1,.,TRBJ1-1,TRBV5-1,TGCGCCAGCAGCTCGACAGGGGCTGAAGCTTTCTTT,CASSSTGAEAFF
.,.,TRBJ2-5,TRBV6-5,TGTGCCAGCAGCACCATCCAATTGACCCAGTACTTC,CASSTIQLTQYF
TRBD1,.,TRBJ2-7,TRBV18,TGTGCCAGCTCACCAGAAGGACAGGGGTTGTACTTC,CASSPEGQGLYF
.,once,TRBJ1-6,TRBV2,TGTGCCAGCAGTGAATCGGCAGGGTCCAATTCACCCCTCCACTTT,CASSESAGSNSPLHF
.,once,TRBJ1-2,TRBV5-4,TGTGCCAGCAGCTTGGACCAGGCTACTAACTATGGCTACACCTTC,CASSLDQATNYGYTF
.,.,TRBJ2-4,TRBV18,TGTGCCAGCTCACCGAGAGGCCTTAACGGGGCCAAAAACATTCAGTACTTC,CASSPRGLNGAKNIQYF
.,once,TRBJ1-2,TRBV15,TGTGCCACCAGCAGAGATCGGAGTTCACTTTATGGCTACACCTTC,CATSRDRSSLYGYTF
.,.,TRBJ2-2,TRBV15,TGTGCCACCAGCTCCCCAGCGACAAAGAACACCGGGGAGCTGTTTTTT,CATSSPATKNTGELFF
TRBD2,few,TRBJ2-1,TRBV18,TGTGCCAGCTCAAGGGGTGTGTACCGTCCCTTTCGGGGGGCCTACAATGAGCAGTTCTTC,CASSRGVYRPFRGAYNEQFF